This is a list of T cell receptor beta chains from one sample in a study. TCRdb used MiXCR to reprocess the 5' RACE reads, holding one entry per CDR3 protein. This table holds 20,000 to 25,000 distinct CDR3 sequences, less than 40% found once. Sequencing input: tumor-infiltrating naive CD4+ T cells sorted from the breast tumor. The origin of the receptors is a female donor with breast cancer. The CDR3 runs from the conserved cysteine through the conserved F or W. D genes are given only for firm matches. Size is omitted from some rows. Given values are once, few, many or a class for expanded clones.

j_call: TRBJ1-2; d_call: -; v_call: TRBV5-1; clone_size: few; cdr3_aa: CASSLASGGGNGYTF; cdr3_nt: TGCGCCAGCAGCTTGGCTTCCGGGGGCGGGAATGGCTACACCTTC
j_call: TRBJ2-1; d_call: -; v_call: TRBV30; clone_size: few; cdr3_aa: CAWSVRGHTYPNEQFF; cdr3_nt: TGTGCCTGGAGTGTAAGAGGCCATACATACCCGAATGAGCAGTTCTTC
j_call: TRBJ2-1; d_call: TRBD2; v_call: TRBV24-1; clone_size: -; cdr3_aa: CATSERTSDYNEQFF; cdr3_nt: TGTGCCACCAGTGAGAGGACTAGCGACTACAATGAGCAGTTCTTC
j_call: TRBJ2-1; d_call: -; v_call: TRBV5-1; clone_size: medium-sized; cdr3_aa: CASSLGSGYNEQFF; cdr3_nt: TGCGCCAGCAGCTTGGGTAGCGGATACAATGAGCAGTTCTTC
j_call: TRBJ1-5; d_call: TRBD1; v_call: TRBV7-9; clone_size: -; cdr3_aa: CASSSSGTGLYSNQPQHF; cdr3_nt: TGTGCCAGCAGCTCATCCGGGACAGGGCTTTATAGCAATCAGCCCCAGCATTTT
j_call: TRBJ1-5; d_call: -; v_call: TRBV21-1; clone_size: medium-sized; cdr3_aa: CASSNLGQGRYSNQPQHF; cdr3_nt: TGTGCCAGCAGCAACCTCGGACAGGGACGTTATAGCAATCAGCCCCAGCATTTT
j_call: TRBJ2-1; d_call: -; v_call: TRBV5-6; clone_size: few; cdr3_aa: CASSLFSLRGEQFF; cdr3_nt: TGTGCCAGCAGCTTATTTTCACTTCGCGGTGAGCAGTTCTTC
j_call: TRBJ1-4; d_call: TRBD1; v_call: TRBV6-5; clone_size: few; cdr3_aa: CASKLTGFNEKLFF; cdr3_nt: TGTGCCAGCAAACTGACAGGGTTTAATGAAAAACTGTTTTTT
j_call: TRBJ2-1; d_call: -; v_call: TRBV5-1; clone_size: few; cdr3_aa: CASSPGNGYNEQFF; cdr3_nt: TGCGCCAGCAGCCCGGGGAACGGCTACAATGAGCAGTTCTTC
j_call: TRBJ2-1; d_call: -; v_call: TRBV9; clone_size: many; cdr3_aa: CASSPGTPYHEQFF; cdr3_nt: TGTGCCAGCAGCCCCGGGACCCCCTATCATGAGCAGTTCTTC
j_call: TRBJ2-1; d_call: TRBD2; v_call: TRBV5-1; clone_size: medium-sized; cdr3_aa: CASSLATSGRGNEQFF; cdr3_nt: TGCGCCAGCAGCTTGGCGACTAGCGGGAGGGGGAATGAGCAGTTCTTC
j_call: TRBJ2-7; d_call: TRBD1; v_call: TRBV20-1; clone_size: -; cdr3_aa: CSARWDRGSYEQYF; cdr3_nt: TGCAGTGCTAGGTGGGACAGGGGCTCCTACGAGCAGTACTTC
j_call: TRBJ1-1; d_call: TRBD1; v_call: TRBV25-1; clone_size: few; cdr3_aa: CASSEDRASTEAFF; cdr3_nt: TGTGCCAGCAGTGAAGACAGGGCTAGCACTGAAGCTTTCTTT
j_call: TRBJ1-5; d_call: TRBD1; v_call: TRBV19; clone_size: -; cdr3_aa: CASSIDRGNQPQHF; cdr3_nt: TGTGCCAGTAGTATCGACAGGGGCAATCAGCCCCAGCATTTT
j_call: TRBJ2-1; d_call: -; v_call: TRBV20-1; clone_size: many; cdr3_aa: CSAIGISYNEQFF; cdr3_nt: TGCAGTGCTATCGGAATCTCCTACAATGAGCAGTTCTTC
j_call: TRBJ1-6; d_call: TRBD1; v_call: TRBV7-8; clone_size: few; cdr3_aa: CASSTGTGGSPLHF; cdr3_nt: TGTGCCAGCAGCACGGGGACAGGGGGTTCACCCCTCCACTTT
j_call: TRBJ2-7; d_call: -; v_call: TRBV5-6; clone_size: few; cdr3_aa: CASSLVLGKNEQYF; cdr3_nt: TGTGCCAGCAGCTTGGTTCTGGGGAAAAACGAGCAGTACTTC
j_call: TRBJ2-1; d_call: TRBD2; v_call: TRBV20-1; clone_size: many; cdr3_aa: CSATRDYNNEQFF; cdr3_nt: TGCAGTGCTACCCGGGACTACAACAATGAGCAGTTCTTC
j_call: TRBJ2-1; d_call: -; v_call: TRBV19; clone_size: -; cdr3_aa: CAISIWDKQFF; cdr3_nt: TGTGCCATTAGTATATGGGACAAGCAGTTCTTC
j_call: TRBJ2-3; d_call: TRBD1; v_call: TRBV7-9; clone_size: -; cdr3_aa: CASSVRRDRGSDTQYF; cdr3_nt: TGTGCCAGCAGCGTACGCCGGGACAGGGGCTCAGATACGCAGTATTTT
j_call: TRBJ1-1; d_call: -; v_call: TRBV19; clone_size: few; cdr3_aa: CASSIAGKGTAFF; cdr3_nt: TGTGCCAGTAGTATAGCGGGGAAGGGGACAGCTTTCTTT
j_call: TRBJ1-2; d_call: TRBD1; v_call: TRBV6-5; clone_size: many; cdr3_aa: CASSPPRQRTGIYGYTF; cdr3_nt: TGTGCCAGCAGCCCCCCCCGACAAAGGACAGGGATCTATGGCTACACCTTC